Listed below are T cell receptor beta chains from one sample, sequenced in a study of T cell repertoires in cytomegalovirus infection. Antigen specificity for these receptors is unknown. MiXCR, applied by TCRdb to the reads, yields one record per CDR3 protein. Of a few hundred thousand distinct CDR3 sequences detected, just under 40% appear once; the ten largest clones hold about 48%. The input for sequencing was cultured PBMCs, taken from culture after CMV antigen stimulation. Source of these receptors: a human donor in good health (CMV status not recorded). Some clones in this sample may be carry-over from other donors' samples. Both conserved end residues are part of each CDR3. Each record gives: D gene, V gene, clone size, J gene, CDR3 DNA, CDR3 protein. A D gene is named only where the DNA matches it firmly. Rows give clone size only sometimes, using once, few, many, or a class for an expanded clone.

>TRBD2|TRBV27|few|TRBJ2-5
TGTGCCAGCAGTCCCCCCGGGGGGGCCCTCCAAGAGACCCAGTACTTC
CASSPPGGALQETQYF
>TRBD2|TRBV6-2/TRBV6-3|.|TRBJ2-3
TGTGCCAGCAGATCGAGACTAGCCGGAAACACAGATACGCAGTATTTT
CASRSRLAGNTDTQYF
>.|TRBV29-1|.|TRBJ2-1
TGCAGCGTTGAAAGGAGACTAGTAGACGAGCAGTTCTTC
CSVERRLVDEQFF
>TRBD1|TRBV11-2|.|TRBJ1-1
TGTGCCAGCAGCCCCTCAGGGGGCTGGGTGAACACTGAAGCTTTCTTT
CASSPSGGWVNTEAFF
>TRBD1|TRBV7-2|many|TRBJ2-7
TGTGCCAGCAGCTCCAGGGGGCCCTACGAGCAGTACTTC
CASSSRGPYEQYF
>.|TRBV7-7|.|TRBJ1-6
TGTGCCAGCAGCTTCTCCCTGAGGGGGGGACCAAATGGAAATTCACCCCTCCACTTT
CASSFSLRGGPNGNSPLHF
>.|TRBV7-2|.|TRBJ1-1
TGTGCCAGCAGCTTATATTCTGGAGGGGGCACTGAAGCTTTCTTT
CASSLYSGGGTEAFF
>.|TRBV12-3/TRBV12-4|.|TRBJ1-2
TGTGCCAGCAGTTTAACCGCGGGGGCCAGCTATGGCTACACCTTC
CASSLTAGASYGYTF
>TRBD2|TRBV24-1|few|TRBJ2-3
TGTGCCACCTCGGGAGGGGAAGCCCCCACAGTTGATACGCAGTATTTT
CATSGGEAPTVDTQYF
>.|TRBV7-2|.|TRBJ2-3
TGTGCCAGCAGCTCTAACCTGGGAAAAACAGATACGCAGTATTTT
CASSSNLGKTDTQYF
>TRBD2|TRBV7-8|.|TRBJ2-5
TGTGCCAGCAGCCCGAGTGGAATAGCGGGGGGGGGAGAGACCCAGTACTTC
CASSPSGIAGGGETQYF
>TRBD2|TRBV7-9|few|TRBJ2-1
TGTGCCAGCAGCTTAAAAGGTAGATTAGCGGGAGATGAGCAGTTCTTC
CASSLKGRLAGDEQFF
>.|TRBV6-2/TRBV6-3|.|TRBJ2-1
TGTGCCAGCAGCCGGCCCCCGGAGCAGTTCTTC
CASSRPPEQFF
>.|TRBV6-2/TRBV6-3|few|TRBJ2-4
TGTGCCAGCAGTTACAGGGGTCGAAAAAACATTCAGTACTTC
CASSYRGRKNIQYF
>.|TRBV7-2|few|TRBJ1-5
TGTGCCAGCAGCTTAAATCCCGATCAGCCCCAGCATTTT
CASSLNPDQPQHF
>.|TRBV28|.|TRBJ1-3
TGTGCCAGCAGTTCGGCTGGACCCATATATTTT
CASSSAGPIYF
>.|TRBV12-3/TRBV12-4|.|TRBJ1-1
TGTGCCAGCACCCCCCTCGGGGGTTGGAACACTGAAGCTTTCTTT
CASTPLGGWNTEAFF
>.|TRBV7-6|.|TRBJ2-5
TGTGCCAGCAGCTTAGATGGTCGGGACCAAGAGACCCAGTACTTC
CASSLDGRDQETQYF
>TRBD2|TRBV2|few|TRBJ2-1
TGTGCCAGCAGCCCCGGACTAGCGGCTAACGGTGAGCAGTTCTTC
CASSPGLAANGEQFF
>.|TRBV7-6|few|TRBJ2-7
TGTGCCAGCAGCCCCAGAGGGCTCTCCTACGAGCAGTACTTC
CASSPRGLSYEQYF
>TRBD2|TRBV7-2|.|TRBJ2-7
TGTGCCAGCAGTCCAATAGCGGGAGGTACCTACGAGCAGTACTTC
CASSPIAGGTYEQYF
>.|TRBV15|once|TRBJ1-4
TGTGCCACCATCGGTGCTAATCGGCCGCTTAATGAAAAACTGTTTTTT
CATIGANRPLNEKLFF
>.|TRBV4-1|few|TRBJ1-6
TGCGCCAGCAGCCAAGATCAGCGGAGCTCCTATAATTCACCCCTCCACTTT
CASSQDQRSSYNSPLHF
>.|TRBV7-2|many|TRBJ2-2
TGTGCCAGCAGCCGAGGGGGGGCAGGGGAGCTGTTTTTT
CASSRGGAGELFF
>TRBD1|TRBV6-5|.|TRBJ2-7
TGTGCCAGCAGTCCCCGACAGGGGTACTACGAGCAGTACTTC
CASSPRQGYYEQYF
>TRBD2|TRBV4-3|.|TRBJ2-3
TGCGCCAGCAGCCTCCATAGCGGGAGGGTTACAGATACGCAGTATTTT
CASSLHSGRVTDTQYF
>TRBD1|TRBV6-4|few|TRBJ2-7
TGTGCCAGCAGTTATTCAGGGGGCCCCTCCTACGAGCAGTACTTC
CASSYSGGPSYEQYF
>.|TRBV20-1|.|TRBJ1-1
TGCAGTGCTAGCCCCCCTCGGGTGAAGAACACTGAAGCTTTCTTT
CSASPPRVKNTEAFF
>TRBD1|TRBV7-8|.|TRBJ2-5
TGTGCCAGCAGCTGGACAGGGAAAGTGGAGACCCAGTACTTC
CASSWTGKVETQYF
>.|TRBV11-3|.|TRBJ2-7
TGTGCCAGCAGCTTAGAGGGGCCTGAGACCTACGAGCAGTACTTC
CASSLEGPETYEQYF
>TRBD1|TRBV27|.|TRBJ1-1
TGTGCCAGCAGTCAACAGGGGAGGCCGAACACTGAAGCTTTCTTT
CASSQQGRPNTEAFF
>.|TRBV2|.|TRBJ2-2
TGTGCCAGCAGTGAGCAGGGTTGGGAGCTGTTTTTT
CASSEQGWELFF
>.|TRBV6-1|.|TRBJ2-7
TGTGCCAGCAGTGAACGGATATTGGGCGAGCAGTACTTC
CASSERILGEQYF
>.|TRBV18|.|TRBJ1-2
TGTGCCAGCTCACCTGCCGGGTCCTTCTATGGCTACACCTTC
CASSPAGSFYGYTF
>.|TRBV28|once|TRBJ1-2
TGTGCCAGCAGCCCCCCGGGCAGCAACTATGGCTACACCTTC
CASSPPGSNYGYTF
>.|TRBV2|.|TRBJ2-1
TGTGCCAGCACTGGGGGTACCATTGAGCAGTTCTTC
CASTGGTIEQFF
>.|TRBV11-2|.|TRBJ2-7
TGTGCCAGCAGCTTAGACTGGTCGGAGGACGAGCAGTACTTC
CASSLDWSEDEQYF
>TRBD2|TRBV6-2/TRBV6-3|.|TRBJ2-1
TGTGCCAGCAGTTACTCGGGACTAGCGGGAGCCTCCTACAATGAGCAGTTCTTC
CASSYSGLAGASYNEQFF
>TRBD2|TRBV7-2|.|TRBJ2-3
TGTGCCAGCAGCTTAAATAAGCGGGGTAGCATGGATACGCAGTATTTT
CASSLNKRGSMDTQYF
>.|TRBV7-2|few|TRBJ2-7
TGTGCCAGCAGCTTAAACGGTCCCTCCTACGAGCAGTACTTC
CASSLNGPSYEQYF
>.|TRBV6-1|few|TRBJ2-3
TGTGCCAGCAGTGAGGGACCTTCTGGTGGCACAGATACGCAGTATTTT
CASSEGPSGGTDTQYF
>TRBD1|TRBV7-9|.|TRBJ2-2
TGTGCCAGCAGCTTACTTAGGGACAGCGCGAACACCGGGGAGCTGTTTTTT
CASSLLRDSANTGELFF
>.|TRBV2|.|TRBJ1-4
TGTGCCAGCAGTGGCTATGCAACTAATGAAAAACTGTTTTTT
CASSGYATNEKLFF
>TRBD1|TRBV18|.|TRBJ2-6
TGTGCCAGCTCACGTGTCGGGACAGGGGATTTCTCTGGGGCCAACGTCCTGACTTTC
CASSRVGTGDFSGANVLTF
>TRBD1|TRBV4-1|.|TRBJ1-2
TGCGCCAGCAGCACCCGACAGGGGCTAAAGTATGGCTACACCTTC
CASSTRQGLKYGYTF